Given below is one T cell receptor beta chain in context. These data are taken from a study of blood T cell repertoires in COVID-19. Germline CDR1 reads LGHDT; CDR2 reads YNNKEL (reference sequence). CDR3 length equals 13 residues. V was shortened by 6 bases and J by 6 bases, with 12 bases between the two germline ends. Original data processing: Estimation of nucleated cell counts was performed using reference gene primer amplification. TCRdb's table, derived via immunoSEQ multiplex PCR, lists solely in-frame clones and lacks some. The V and J calls and clone size were taken over from that table, and D and trimming were inferred from the DNA. The sample carries 490,000 or so clones, 75% to 90% recorded once. Those enrolled, adults aged roughly 18 to 89 years, came from 25 or so US areas.

This receptor was obtained from a woman aged 55-70 years who had recovered from COVID-19. This chain connects TRBV3-1 (or the pseudogene TRBV3-2) to TRBJ1-5; TRBD1 might be the D (6 bases). The sample taken for sequencing was PBMCs or T cells enriched from blood (not recorded which). The CDR3 loop is CASSTGGGQPQHF. The CDR3, as DNA: TGTGCCAGCAGTACGGGGGGCGGTCAGCCCCAGCATTTT.